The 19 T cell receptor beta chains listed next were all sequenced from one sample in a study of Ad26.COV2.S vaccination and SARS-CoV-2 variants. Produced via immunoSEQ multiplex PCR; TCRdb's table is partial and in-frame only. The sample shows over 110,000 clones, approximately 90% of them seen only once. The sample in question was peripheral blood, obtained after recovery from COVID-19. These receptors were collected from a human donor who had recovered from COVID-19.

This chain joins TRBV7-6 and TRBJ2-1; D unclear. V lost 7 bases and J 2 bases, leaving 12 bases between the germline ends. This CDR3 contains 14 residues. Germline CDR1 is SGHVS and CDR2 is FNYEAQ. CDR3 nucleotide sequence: TGTGCCAGCACTCAAGCAGGTCCCTACAATGAGCAGTTCTTC. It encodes CASTQAGPYNEQFF.

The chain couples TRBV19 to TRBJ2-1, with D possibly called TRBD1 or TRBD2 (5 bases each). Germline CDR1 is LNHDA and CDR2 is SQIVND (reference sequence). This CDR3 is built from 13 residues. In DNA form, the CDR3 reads TGTGGCTCTTCGGCCGGGGCCGGGAATGAGCAGTTCTTC. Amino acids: CGSSAGAGNEQFF.

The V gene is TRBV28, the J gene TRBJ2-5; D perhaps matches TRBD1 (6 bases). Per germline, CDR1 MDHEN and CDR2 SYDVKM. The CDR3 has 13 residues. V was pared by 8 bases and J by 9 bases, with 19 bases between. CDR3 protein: CASGDRPEMAQYF. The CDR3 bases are TGTGCCAGCGGAGACAGGCCAGAGATGGCCCAGTACTTC.

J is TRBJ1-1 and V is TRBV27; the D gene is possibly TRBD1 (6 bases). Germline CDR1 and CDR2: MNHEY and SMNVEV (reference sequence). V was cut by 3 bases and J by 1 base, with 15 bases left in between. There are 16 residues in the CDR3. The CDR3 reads CASSLWGAGGNTEAFF. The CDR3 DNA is TGTGCCAGCAGTTTGTGGGGGGCAGGTGGGAACACTGAAGCTTTCTTT.

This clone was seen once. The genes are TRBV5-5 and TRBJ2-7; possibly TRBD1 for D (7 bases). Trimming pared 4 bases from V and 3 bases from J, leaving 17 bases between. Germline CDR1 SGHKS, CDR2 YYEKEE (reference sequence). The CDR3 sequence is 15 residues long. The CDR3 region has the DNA TGTGCCAGCAGCGGAGGGGACAGCTTTTTCTACGAGCAGTACTTC. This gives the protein CASSGGDSFFYEQYF. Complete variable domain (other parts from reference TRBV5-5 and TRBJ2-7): DAGVTQSPTHLIKTRGQQVTLRCSPISGHKSVSWYQQVLGQGPQFIFQYYEKEERGRGNFPDRFSARQFPNYSSELNVNALLLGDSALYLCASSGGDSFFYEQYFGPGTRLTVT.

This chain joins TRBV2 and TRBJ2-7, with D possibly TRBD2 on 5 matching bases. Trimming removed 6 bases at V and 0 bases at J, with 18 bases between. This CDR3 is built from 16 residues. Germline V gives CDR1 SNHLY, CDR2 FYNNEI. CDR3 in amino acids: CASRERTGDFSYEQYF. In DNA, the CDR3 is TGTGCCAGCAGAGAAAGGACTGGAGACTTCTCCTACGAGCAGTACTTC.

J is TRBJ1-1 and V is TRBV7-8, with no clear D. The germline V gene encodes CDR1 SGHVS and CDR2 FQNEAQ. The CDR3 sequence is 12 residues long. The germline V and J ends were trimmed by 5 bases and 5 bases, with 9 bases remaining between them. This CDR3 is CASSRGGTEAFF. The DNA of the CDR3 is TGTGCCAGCAGCCGAGGAGGGACTGAAGCTTTCTTT. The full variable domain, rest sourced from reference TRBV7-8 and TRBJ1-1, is GAGVSQSPRYKVAKRGQDVALRCDPISGHVSLFWYQQALGQGPEFLTYFQNEAQLDKSGLPSDRFFAERPEGSVSTLKIQRTQQEDSAVYLCASSRGGTEAFFGQGTRLTVV.

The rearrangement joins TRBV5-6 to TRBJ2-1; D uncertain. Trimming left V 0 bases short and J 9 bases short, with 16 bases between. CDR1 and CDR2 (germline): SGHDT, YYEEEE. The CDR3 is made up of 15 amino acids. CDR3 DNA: TGTGCCAGCAGCTTGGCCGTTTTAATGGCCTCTGAGCAGTTCTTC. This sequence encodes CASSLAVLMASEQFF.

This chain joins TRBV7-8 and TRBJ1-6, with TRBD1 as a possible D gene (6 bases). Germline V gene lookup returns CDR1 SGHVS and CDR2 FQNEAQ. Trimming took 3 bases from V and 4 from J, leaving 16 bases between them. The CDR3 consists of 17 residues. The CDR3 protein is CASSFEGGETYNSPLHF. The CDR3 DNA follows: TGTGCCAGCAGCTTCGAGGGGGGGGAGACGTATAATTCACCCCTCCACTTT.

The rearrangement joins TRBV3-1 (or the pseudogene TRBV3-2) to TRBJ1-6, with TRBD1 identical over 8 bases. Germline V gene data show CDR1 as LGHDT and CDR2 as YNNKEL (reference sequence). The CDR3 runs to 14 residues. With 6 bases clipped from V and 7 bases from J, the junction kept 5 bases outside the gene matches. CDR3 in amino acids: CASRTGQGNSPLHF. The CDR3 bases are TGTGCCAGCAGAACCGGACAGGGAAATTCACCCCTCCACTTT.

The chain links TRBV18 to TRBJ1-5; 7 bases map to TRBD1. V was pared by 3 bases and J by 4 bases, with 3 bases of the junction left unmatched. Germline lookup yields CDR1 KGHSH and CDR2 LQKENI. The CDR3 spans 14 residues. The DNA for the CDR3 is TGTGCCAGCTCACCCGGGACAGATAATCAGCCCCAGCATTTT. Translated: CASSPGTDNQPQHF. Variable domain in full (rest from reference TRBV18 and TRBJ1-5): NAGVMQNPRHLVRRRGQEARLRCSPMKGHSHVYWYRQLPEEGLKFMVYLQKENIIDESGMPKERFSAEFPKEGPSILRIQQVVRGDSAAYFCASSPGTDNQPQHFGDGTRLSIL.

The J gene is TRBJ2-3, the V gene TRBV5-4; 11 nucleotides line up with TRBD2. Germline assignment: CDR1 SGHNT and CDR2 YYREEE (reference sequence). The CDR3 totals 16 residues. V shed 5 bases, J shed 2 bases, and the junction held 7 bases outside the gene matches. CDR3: CASSPLAGGSTDTQYF. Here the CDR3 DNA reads TGTGCCAGCAGTCCTCTAGCGGGGGGTTCCACAGATACGCAGTATTTT. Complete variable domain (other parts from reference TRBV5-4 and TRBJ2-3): ETGVTQSPTHLIKTRGQQVTLRCSSQSGHNTVSWYQQALGQGPQFIFQYYREEENGRGNFPPRFSGLQFPNYSSELNVNALELDDSALYLCASSPLAGGSTDTQYFGPGTRLTVL.

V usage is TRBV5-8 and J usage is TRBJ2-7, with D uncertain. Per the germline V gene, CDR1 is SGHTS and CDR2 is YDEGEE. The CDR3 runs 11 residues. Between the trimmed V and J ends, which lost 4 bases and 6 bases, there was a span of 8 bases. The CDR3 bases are TGTGCCAGCAGCCGAAAATCCGAGCAGTACTTC. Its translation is CASSRKSEQYF.

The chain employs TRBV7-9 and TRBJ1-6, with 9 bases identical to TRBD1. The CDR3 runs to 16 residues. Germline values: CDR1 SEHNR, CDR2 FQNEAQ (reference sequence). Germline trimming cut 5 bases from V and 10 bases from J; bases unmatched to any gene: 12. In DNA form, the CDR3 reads TGTGCCAGCAGCGCCCCGACCGGGACAGGGCGGTCACCCCTCCACTTT. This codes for CASSAPTGTGRSPLHF.

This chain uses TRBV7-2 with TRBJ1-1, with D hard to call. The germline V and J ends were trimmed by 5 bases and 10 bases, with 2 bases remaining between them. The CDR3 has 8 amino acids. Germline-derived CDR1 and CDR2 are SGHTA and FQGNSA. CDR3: CASSPAFF. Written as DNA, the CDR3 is TGTGCCAGCAGCCCAGCTTTCTTT.

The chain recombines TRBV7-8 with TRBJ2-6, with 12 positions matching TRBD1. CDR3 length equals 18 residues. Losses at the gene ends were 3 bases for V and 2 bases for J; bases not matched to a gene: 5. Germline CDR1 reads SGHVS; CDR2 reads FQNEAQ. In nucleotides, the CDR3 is TGTGCCAGCAGCTTCGAGGGACAGGGGGCTCCTGGGGCCAACGTCCTGACTTTC. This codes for CASSFEGQGAPGANVLTF.

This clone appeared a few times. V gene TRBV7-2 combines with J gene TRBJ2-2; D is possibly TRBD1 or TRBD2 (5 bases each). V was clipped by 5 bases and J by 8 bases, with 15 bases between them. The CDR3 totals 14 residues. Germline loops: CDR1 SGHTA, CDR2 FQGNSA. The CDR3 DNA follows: TGTGCCAGCAGCCCGGGACCGGGAAAAGGGGAGCTGTTTTTT. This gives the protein CASSPGPGKGELFF.

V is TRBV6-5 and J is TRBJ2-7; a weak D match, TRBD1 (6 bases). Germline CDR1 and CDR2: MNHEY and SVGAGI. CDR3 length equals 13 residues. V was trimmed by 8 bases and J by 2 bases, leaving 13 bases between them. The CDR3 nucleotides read TGTGCCAGCCACCAGGGGCCTGCCTACGAGCAGTACTTC. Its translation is CASHQGPAYEQYF.

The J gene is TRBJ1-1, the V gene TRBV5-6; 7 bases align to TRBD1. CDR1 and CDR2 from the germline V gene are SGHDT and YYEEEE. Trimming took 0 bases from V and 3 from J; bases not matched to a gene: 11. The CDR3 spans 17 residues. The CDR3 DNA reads TGTGCCAGCAGCTTGGGAACTAGGAACAGGGGTGACACTGAAGCTTTCTTT. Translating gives CASSLGTRNRGDTEAFF. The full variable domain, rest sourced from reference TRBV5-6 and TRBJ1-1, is DAGVTQSPTHLIKTRGQQVTLRCSPKSGHDTVSWYQQALGQGPQFIFQYYEEEERQRGNFPDRFSGHQFPNYSSELNVNALLLGDSALYLCASSLGTRNRGDTEAFFGQGTRLTVV.